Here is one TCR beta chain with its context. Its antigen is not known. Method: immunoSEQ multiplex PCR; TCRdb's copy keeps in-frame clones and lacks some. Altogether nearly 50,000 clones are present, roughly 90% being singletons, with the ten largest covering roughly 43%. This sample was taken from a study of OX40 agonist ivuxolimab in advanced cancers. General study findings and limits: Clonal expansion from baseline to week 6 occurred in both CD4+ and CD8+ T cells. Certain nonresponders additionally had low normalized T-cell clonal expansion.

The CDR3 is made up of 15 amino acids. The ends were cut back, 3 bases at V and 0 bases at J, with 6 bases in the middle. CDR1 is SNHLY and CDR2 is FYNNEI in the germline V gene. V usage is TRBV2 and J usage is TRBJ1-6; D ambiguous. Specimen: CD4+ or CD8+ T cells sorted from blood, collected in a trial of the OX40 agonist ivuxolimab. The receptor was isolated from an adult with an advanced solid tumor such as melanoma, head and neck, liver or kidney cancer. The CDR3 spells CASSDSSSYNSPLHF. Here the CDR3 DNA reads TGTGCCAGCAGTGACTCCAGCTCCTATAATTCACCCCTCCACTTT.